A single sample is the source of the 18 T cell receptor beta chains below, sequenced in a study of blood T cell repertoires in COVID-19. Some clones are missing from TCRdb's copy, which holds only in-frame ones; the method was immunoSEQ multiplex PCR. The repertoire holds 95,000 to 150,000 clones, with roughly four fifths as singletons. Sequenced input: peripheral blood. These receptors were taken from a woman in her 70s with acute or convalescent COVID-19.

The chain links TRBV6-5 to TRBJ2-7, with 8 bases matching TRBD1. V shed 11 bases, J shed 2 bases, and the junction held 8 bases outside the gene matches. Looked up from germline, CDR1 is MNHEY and CDR2 is SVGAGI. The CDR3 totals 13 residues. This CDR3 is CAGGTGFTYEQYF. The CDR3 DNA reads as TGTGCCGGAGGGACAGGATTTACCTACGAGCAGTACTTC.

The chain links TRBV7-9 to TRBJ1-5; 8 bases map to TRBD1. The CDR3 is 15 residues long. Germline-derived CDR1 and CDR2 are SEHNR and FQNEAQ (reference sequence). With 1 base clipped from V and 6 bases from J, the junction kept 5 bases outside the gene matches. CDR3 region: CASSLDGQGGQPQHF. The CDR3 DNA sequence: TGTGCCAGCAGCTTAGATGGACAGGGTGGTCAGCCCCAGCATTTT.

This clone has only one observation. The rearrangement links TRBV27 to TRBJ1-1, with TRBD1 as a possible D gene (5 bases). The CDR3 sequence is 13 residues long. The V gene's germline CDR1 is MNHEY and CDR2 SMNVEV (reference sequence). V gave up 4 bases and J gave up 7 bases, with 13 bases separating them. In DNA, the CDR3 is TGTGCCAGCAGTTCCAGGGCTAAAGGTGAAGCTTTCTTT. Its protein product is CASSSRAKGEAFF.

V and J are TRBV19 and TRBJ1-4; D perhaps matches TRBD1 (5 bases). The V end lost 1 base, the J end lost 7 bases, and 13 bases lay between the germline ends. CDR1 and CDR2 from the germline V gene are LNHDA and SQIVND (reference sequence). The CDR3 is 15 residues long. This CDR3 is CASSIGGAKLEKLFF. The CDR3 bases are TGTGCCAGTAGTATAGGGGGCGCGAAGCTTGAAAAACTGTTTTTT.

The rearrangement uses TRBV7-2 and TRBJ2-7; 7 bases agree with TRBD1. This CDR3 is built from 12 residues. With V trimmed by 5 bases and J by 4 bases, 2 bases remained unmatched. Germline CDR1 is SGHTA and CDR2 is FQGNSA. The chain's CDR3 is CASSPGQYEQYF. In DNA form, the CDR3 reads TGTGCCAGCAGCCCGGGACAGTACGAGCAGTACTTC. The whole variable domain, remainder taken from reference TRBV7-2 and TRBJ2-7, is GAGVSQSPSNKVTEKGKDVELRCDPISGHTALYWYRQSLGQGLEFLIYFQGNSAPDKSGLPSDRFSAERTGGSVSTLTIQRTQQEDSAVYLCASSPGQYEQYFGPGTRLTVT.

The V call is TRBV6-5, the J call TRBJ1-1, with D possibly being TRBD1 (5 bases). V gave up 4 bases and J gave up 1 base, with 7 bases separating them. Germline-derived CDR1 and CDR2 are MNHEY and SVGAGI. This CDR3 is built from 13 residues. The CDR3 sequence is CASSLDTNTEAFF. In nucleotides, the CDR3 is TGTGCCAGCAGTTTGGACACGAACACTGAAGCTTTCTTT.

This chain's CDR3 is CASSFNLNRDLSTDTQYF. The CDR3 DNA follows: TGTGCCAGCAGCTTCAACCTGAACAGGGATCTTAGCACAGATACGCAGTATTTT. V is TRBV7-3 and J is TRBJ2-3; perhaps TRBD1 as D (6 bases). This CDR3 has 18 amino acids. V lost 3 bases to trimming and J lost 0 bases, with 19 bases between them. The germline V gene encodes CDR1 SGHTA and CDR2 FQGTGA.

V gene TRBV3-1 (or the pseudogene TRBV3-2) combines with J gene TRBJ1-6; TRBD1 might be the D (5 bases). The length of the CDR3 is 16 residues. Trimming stripped 2 bases from V and 0 bases from J, with 8 bases between. Germline lookup yields CDR1 LGHDT and CDR2 YNNKEL (reference sequence). CDR3 amino acids: CASSQRQSSYNSPLHF. The CDR3 DNA sequence: TGTGCCAGCAGCCAACGACAGAGCTCCTATAATTCACCCCTCCACTTT.

The chain has TRBV3-1 (or the pseudogene TRBV3-2) and TRBJ1-1; D is unresolved. Germline CDR1 LGHDT, CDR2 YNNKEL (reference sequence). Trimming left V 4 bases short and J 4 bases short, with 13 bases between. CDR3 length: 14 residues. In DNA, the CDR3 is TGTGCCAGCAGCCCGGCTTGGAGCAGCACTGAAGCTTTCTTT. It specifies CASSPAWSSTEAFF.

The V call is TRBV9, the J call TRBJ2-2; D unclear. The CDR3 spans 17 residues. The V end lost 0 bases, the J end lost 5 bases, and 17 bases lay between the germline ends. Germline V gene sequence: CDR1 SGDLS, CDR2 YYNGEE. The CDR3 DNA reads TGTGCCAGCAGCGTAGCTCCATTGGGTGGGCAGACCGGGGAGCTGTTTTTT. Amino acids: CASSVAPLGGQTGELFF.

The chain recombines TRBV30 with TRBJ2-7, with 8 bases matching TRBD1. Germline V gene lookup returns CDR1 GTSNPN and CDR2 SVGIG (reference sequence). This CDR3 has 14 residues. Unmatched junction bases numbered 7, after V lost 1 base and J lost 5 bases. Here the CDR3 DNA reads TGTGCCTGGAGTGAGGGACAGGCGGGGCACGAGCAGTACTTC. Protein product: CAWSEGQAGHEQYF.

This sequence joins TRBV7-9 and TRBJ1-2; 7 bases are shared with TRBD1. V gave up 5 bases and J gave up 6 bases; unmatched junction bases: 9. CDR3 size: 14 residues. Germline CDR1 reads SEHNR; CDR2 reads FQNEAQ (reference sequence). CDR3 DNA sequence: TGTGCCAGCAGCCGCGCCGTCACAGGGGATGGCTACACCTTC. Residues: CASSRAVTGDGYTF. Variable domain in full (rest from reference TRBV7-9 and TRBJ1-2): DTGVSQNPRHKITKRGQNVTFRCDPISEHNRLYWYRQTLGQGPEFLTYFQNEAQLEKSRLLSDRFSAERPKGSFSTLEIQRTEQGDSAMYLCASSRAVTGDGYTFGSGTRLTVV.

This clone has just one count. The chain couples TRBV19 to TRBJ1-2; D gene ambiguous. This CDR3 is built from 11 residues. The V end lost 4 bases, the J end lost 4 bases, and 4 bases lay between the germline ends. The V gene's germline CDR1 is LNHDA and CDR2 SQIVND (reference sequence). CDR3 sequence (DNA): TGTGCCAGTAGTACGGGCTATGGCTACACCTTC. Translation gives CASSTGYGYTF.

This chain connects TRBV6-5 to TRBJ2-3; 8 nucleotides line up with TRBD2. The CDR3 sequence is 13 residues long. The germline gives CDR1 MNHEY, CDR2 SVGAGI. The CDR3 spells CAGGTSYTDTQYF. CDR3 DNA sequence: TGTGCAGGGGGGACTAGTTACACAGATACGCAGTATTTT.

This clone turned up a few times. The chain carries TRBV27 and TRBJ1-1; 7 positions match TRBD1. The CDR3 runs 16 residues. J lost 8 bases, V lost 4 bases, and 16 bases had no gene match. Per germline, CDR1 MNHEY and CDR2 SMNVEV (reference sequence). CDR3 nucleotides: TGTGCCAGCAGTTCCCCGAGAGGGGGCACCTGGGGGGAAGCTTTCTTT. The encoded protein is CASSSPRGGTWGEAFF.

The chain is built from TRBV10-3 and TRBJ1-2; 7 positions agree with TRBD1. V shed 2 bases, J shed 4 bases, and the junction held 4 bases outside the gene matches. The germline CDR1 and CDR2 sequences are ENHRY and SYGVKD. This CDR3 is 14 amino acids long. The CDR3 nucleotides are TGTGCCATCAGTGAGGACAGGGTGTCCTATGGCTACACCTTC. Encoded protein: CAISEDRVSYGYTF.

The chain has TRBV7-8 and TRBJ1-2; 8 bases match TRBD1. The germline V gene encodes CDR1 SGHVS and CDR2 FQNEAQ. This CDR3 has 15 residues. With V trimmed by 5 bases and J by 6 bases, 11 bases remained unmatched. CDR3 DNA: TGTGCCAGCAGCCCAATGGCAGGGGGCAGTCATGGCTACACCTTC. Translated: CASSPMAGGSHGYTF.

V and J are TRBV6-4 and TRBJ2-3; TRBD2 aligns across 9 bases. The CDR3 totals 16 residues. Germline V gene data show CDR1 as MRHNA and CDR2 as SNTAGT. The V segment lost 0 bases and the J segment 6 bases; nucleotides outside the gene matches: 7. CDR3 nucleotides: TGTGCCAGCAGTGACTCATCAGCGGGGGGCAGGGATACGCAGTATTTT. Translation: CASSDSSAGGRDTQYF.